This passage covers 11 T cell receptor beta chains from one sample sequenced in a study of cytomegalovirus exposure and HLA in healthy donors. The PCR ran on 60 Vbeta and 13 Jbeta primers. Assay: immunoSEQ multiplex PCR; the TCRdb copy retains only in-frame clones and omits some. The sample records 100,000 to 150,000 clones, over 70% being singletons. The source material was PBMCs. The receptors come from a woman aged 40-49 years in good health and CMV-seronegative.

This clone was observed once. The genes are TRBV5-5 and TRBJ1-2; TRBD1 matches 7 bases. V shed 0 bases, J shed 2 bases, and the junction held 7 bases outside the gene matches. The germline CDR1 and CDR2 sequences are SGHKS and YYEKEE (reference sequence). This CDR3 comprises 16 residues. CDR3 sequence (DNA): TGTGCCAGCAGCTTGGGACAGGGAACTCCCAACTATGGCTACACCTTC. It yields the protein CASSLGQGTPNYGYTF.

This clone was detected a few times. The rearrangement joins TRBV5-1 to TRBJ2-4; D is perhaps TRBD1 (6 bases). The germline V gene has CDR1 SGHRS and CDR2 YFSETQ. The CDR3 totals 16 residues. Between the trimmed V and J ends, which lost 0 bases and 5 bases, there was a span of 15 bases. The CDR3 region is CASSLAGTSRENIQYF. The CDR3 coding sequence is TGCGCCAGCAGCTTGGCTGGGACATCCAGGGAAAACATTCAGTACTTC.

In DNA, the CDR3 is TGTGCCAGCAGTAATCCCTTCGCCGGTCCCTACGGCTCCTACGAGCAGTACTTC. Protein sequence: CASSNPFAGPYGSYEQYF. J is TRBJ2-7 and V is TRBV7-9; D unclear. The CDR3 contains 18 residues. Germline CDR1 and CDR2: SEHNR and FQNEAQ (reference sequence). Between the trimmed V and J ends, which lost 6 bases and 0 bases, there was a span of 24 bases.

The rearrangement joins TRBV27 to TRBJ1-3, with 7 nucleotides matching TRBD1. This CDR3 has 14 residues. CDR1 is MNHEY, CDR2 SMNVEV, per germline (reference sequence). The junction had 5 bases not matched to a gene; V was cut back by 5 bases and J by 4 bases. CDR3 nucleotides: TGTGCCAGCAGTCCGTCGGACAGGGGAAACACCATATATTTT. Translation: CASSPSDRGNTIYF.

The V gene is TRBV5-1, the J gene TRBJ1-1; no reliable D call. Trimming cost V 7 bases and J 1 base, with 11 bases left between them. The germline CDR1 and CDR2 sequences are SGHRS and YFSETQ. The CDR3 runs to 13 residues. CDR3 protein: CASSAPGNTEAFF. The CDR3 DNA follows: TGCGCCAGCTCAGCCCCAGGGAACACTGAAGCTTTCTTT. The full variable domain, completed using reference TRBV5-1 and TRBJ1-1, is KAGVTQTPRYLIKTRGQQVTLSCSPISGHRSVSWYQQTPGQGLQFLFEYFSETQRNKGNFPGRFSGRQFSNSRSEMNVSTLELGDSALYLCASSAPGNTEAFFGQGTRLTVV.

The rearrangement joins TRBV30 to TRBJ2-1; 11 bases fit TRBD2. V lost 4 bases to trimming and J lost 7 bases; unmatched junction nucleotides: 6. The CDR3 is 14 amino acids. CDR1 is GTSNPN, CDR2 SVGIG, per germline (reference sequence). The CDR3 region is CAWTPIAGGNEQFF. As DNA, the CDR3 is TGTGCCTGGACTCCAATAGCGGGGGGGAATGAGCAGTTCTTC. Looking up the rest from reference TRBV30 and TRBJ2-1 gives the full variable domain: SQTIHQWPATLVQPVGSPLSLECTVEGTSNPNLYWYRQAAGRGLQLLFYSVGIGQISSEVPQNLSASRPQDRQFILSSKKLLLSDSGFYLCAWTPIAGGNEQFFGPGTRLTVL.

The DNA of the CDR3 is TGTGCCAGCAGCCTACAGGGGGATAGCAATCAGCCCCAGCATTTT. It specifies CASSLQGDSNQPQHF. This chain connects TRBV7-2 to TRBJ1-5; 8 nucleotides match TRBD1. Germline assignment: CDR1 SGHTA and CDR2 FQGNSA. This CDR3 contains 15 residues. V was clipped by 5 bases and J by 0 bases; unmatched bases: 3.

The V gene is TRBV7-2, the J gene TRBJ1-5; perhaps TRBD1 as D (6 bases). CDR1 and CDR2 (germline): SGHTA, FQGNSA. Trimming left V 4 bases short and J 1 base short, with 11 bases between. The CDR3 extends over 15 amino acids. The CDR3 coding sequence is TGTGCCAGCAGCTCTTACCAGGGGAGCAATCAGCCCCAGCATTTT. Encoded protein: CASSSYQGSNQPQHF.

The genes are TRBV19 and TRBJ2-5, with 8 bases that match TRBD2. This CDR3 is built from 15 residues. Germline assignment: CDR1 LNHDA and CDR2 SQIVND (reference sequence). Trimming cost V 5 bases and J 5 bases; bases outside gene matches: 10. The CDR3 nucleotides are TGTGCCAGTAGTCCGACTAGCGCGTTCGGGGAGACCCAGTACTTC. As protein: CASSPTSAFGETQYF.

This clone was seen a handful of times. The chain couples TRBV5-1 to TRBJ1-1; D is unresolved. V gave up 5 bases and J gave up 5 bases, with 16 bases separating them. Germline-derived CDR1 and CDR2 are SGHRS and YFSETQ. This CDR3 contains 14 residues. The chain's CDR3 is CASSPREGKTEAFF. The CDR3 DNA reads TGCGCCAGCAGTCCGAGGGAGGGCAAAACTGAAGCTTTCTTT.

The V and J genes are TRBV6-5 and TRBJ1-1; TRBD1 is a possible D gene (6 bases). The CDR3 is 15 residues long. Deletions cut 4 bases from V and 0 bases from J, with 12 bases between. Germline CDR1 and CDR2: MNHEY and SVGAGI. CDR3 DNA: TGTGCCAGCAGTTCTACAGGGTCCATGAACACTGAAGCTTTCTTT. This translates into CASSSTGSMNTEAFF.